This passage covers 21 T cell receptor beta chains from one sample sequenced in a study of blood T cell repertoires in COVID-19. Data came from immunoSEQ multiplex PCR; TCRdb stores just in-frame clones and leaves some out. The sample holds 220,000 or so clones; approximately 82% are singletons and the top ten take 1.5% to 2%. Specimen: peripheral blood. The receptors stem from a woman aged 80 or over with acute or convalescent COVID-19.

This chain joins TRBV5-4 and TRBJ2-3; 13 bases are a match to TRBD2. Germline lookup yields CDR1 SGHNT and CDR2 YYREEE (reference sequence). The CDR3 totals 18 residues. V was clipped by 4 bases and J by 4 bases; unmatched bases: 12. The CDR3 is CASSPVLAGGPGADTQYF. DNA of the CDR3: TGTGCCAGCAGCCCGGTACTAGCGGGAGGGCCGGGGGCAGATACGCAGTATTTT.

The rearrangement links TRBV10-2 to TRBJ1-2, with D maybe TRBD1 (5 bases). The CDR3 contains 12 residues. V shed 7 bases and J shed 1 base, with 7 bases lying between them. Germline assignment: CDR1 WSHSY and CDR2 SAAADI. The CDR3: CASMQGNYGYTF. The CDR3 nucleotides read TGCGCCAGCATGCAGGGTAACTATGGCTACACCTTC.

This clone was detected once. The CDR3 loop is CASNNRARYEKLFF. CDR3 DNA sequence: TGTGCCAGTAACAACAGGGCACGGTATGAAAAACTGTTTTTT. The rearrangement joins TRBV19 to TRBJ1-4; the D gene is possibly TRBD1 (6 bases). The ends were cut back, 7 bases at V and 6 bases at J, with 15 bases in the middle. Germline CDR1 is LNHDA and CDR2 is SQIVND (reference sequence). The CDR3 totals 14 residues.

This chain connects TRBV28 to TRBJ2-7; a possible D gene is TRBD1 (5 bases). The germline gives CDR1 MDHEN, CDR2 SYDVKM. V was trimmed by 1 base and J by 2 bases, leaving 21 bases between them. CDR3 length equals 18 residues. CDR3 nucleotides: TGTGCCAGCAGTTTATTTGCCTGGCGGCAGGGTGAGACCTACGAGCAGTACTTC. Its protein product is CASSLFAWRQGETYEQYF.

This sequence joins TRBV5-1 and TRBJ2-5; perhaps TRBD1 as D (5 bases). V gave up 1 base and J gave up 1 base, with 8 bases separating them. This CDR3 spans 14 amino acids. CDR1 SGHRS and CDR2 YFSETQ come from the germline V gene. The chain's CDR3 is CASSLSGPQETQYF. The CDR3 DNA reads TGCGCCAGCAGCTTGTCAGGGCCCCAAGAGACCCAGTACTTC.

The rearrangement joins TRBV6-5 to TRBJ2-1; TRBD1 agrees at 9 bases. With V trimmed by 6 bases and J by 8 bases, 11 bases remained unmatched. This CDR3 has 15 amino acids. In germline, CDR1 is MNHEY, CDR2 SVGAGI. CDR3 nucleotide sequence: TGTGCCAGCAGCCCCCGGGACAGGGCCCGCGATGAGCAGTTCTTC. It is translated as CASSPRDRARDEQFF.

The chain uses TRBV3-1 (or the pseudogene TRBV3-2) and TRBJ1-4; 9 bases are shared with TRBD1. CDR3 length equals 20 residues. Unmatched junction bases numbered 18, after V lost 4 bases and J lost 3 bases. The germline CDR1 and CDR2 sequences are LGHDT and YNNKEL (reference sequence). In DNA, the CDR3 is TGTGCCAGCAGCCGAGCCACCGGGACAGGGTTCGTGGGCGCTAATGAAAAACTGTTTTTT. It encodes CASSRATGTGFVGANEKLFF.

A word on this clone: Other DNA sequences in the sample encode the same CDR3. The genes are TRBV4-3 and TRBJ2-7; 10 nucleotides match TRBD1. With 0 bases clipped from V and 3 bases from J, the junction kept 2 bases outside the gene matches. There are 15 residues in the CDR3. From germline, CDR1 is LGHNA and CDR2 YSLEER. CDR3 in DNA: TGCGCCAGCAGCCAAGATCGGACAGGGGGCTACGAGCAGTACTTC. Residues: CASSQDRTGGYEQYF.

A single count supports this clone. The rearrangement links TRBV6-1 to TRBJ1-1; D remains unclear. Germline assignment: CDR1 MNHNS and CDR2 SASEGT. Trimming took off 3 bases at V and 1 base at J, with 9 bases between the two ends. CDR3 length equals 14 residues. The CDR3 nucleotides read TGTGCCAGCAGTGAGAAGAGAGGGAACACTGAAGCTTTCTTT. It encodes CASSEKRGNTEAFF.

This chain uses TRBV27 with TRBJ2-1; possible D gene TRBD1, 5 bases. Germline CDR1 MNHEY, CDR2 SMNVEV (reference sequence). The CDR3 runs to 13 residues. Trimming removed 8 bases at V and 0 bases at J, with 8 bases between. The CDR3 coding sequence is TGTGCCAGCTACGACAGCTCCTACAATGAGCAGTTCTTC. Translating it yields CASYDSSYNEQFF.

This clone was seen ten or more times. CDR3 coding DNA: TGTGCCAGCAGCTTAAGGACTAGCGGGATGGGCGGGGAGCTGTTTTTT. Protein product: CASSLRTSGMGGELFF. The rearrangement uses TRBV5-4 and TRBJ2-2, with 12 bases matching TRBD2. The CDR3 is 16 amino acids. CDR1 is SGHNT, CDR2 YYREEE, per germline (reference sequence). After removal of 2 bases from V and 7 bases from J, the junction contained 6 bases not matched to a gene. Using reference TRBV5-4 and TRBJ2-2 for the parts outside the CDR3, the full variable domain is ETGVTQSPTHLIKTRGQQVTLRCSSQSGHNTVSWYQQALGQGPQFIFQYYREEENGRGNFPPRFSGLQFPNYSSELNVNALELDDSALYLCASSLRTSGMGGELFFGEGSRLTVL.

The gene calls are TRBV5-4 and TRBJ2-1, with TRBD2 matching 7 bases. This CDR3 has 16 residues. J was trimmed by 3 bases and V by 4 bases; bases with no gene match: 10. CDR1 and CDR2 (germline): SGHNT, YYREEE (reference sequence). For the CDR3, the DNA is TGTGCCAGCAGCCCTACGGGGCGGGGGTTCTACAATGAGCAGTTCTTC. It specifies CASSPTGRGFYNEQFF.

This clone was counted only a few times. The chain has TRBV28 and TRBJ2-3; D ambiguous. The CDR3 runs 13 residues. The V end lost 3 bases, the J end lost 6 bases, and 10 bases lay between the germline ends. CDR1 is MDHEN, CDR2 SYDVKM, per germline. The CDR3 here is CASSLTYSDTQYF. CDR3 in DNA: TGTGCCAGCAGTTTGACATATTCGGATACGCAGTATTTT.

CDR3 DNA: TGTGCCAGTAGTAGACAGCATTCCGGCACAGATACGCAGTATTTT. Translation gives CASSRQHSGTDTQYF. The chain joins TRBV19 to TRBJ2-3, with D perhaps TRBD1 (5 bases). The length of the CDR3 is 15 residues. V was trimmed by 4 bases and J by 1 base, leaving 12 bases between them. CDR1 and CDR2 from the germline V gene are LNHDA and SQIVND (reference sequence).

The chain couples TRBV7-2 to TRBJ1-2; the match to TRBD1 covers 9 bases. Germline V CDR1 and CDR2: SGHTA, FQGNSA. CDR3 size: 18 residues. The trim removed 5 bases at V and 4 bases at J, leaving 17 bases unmatched. The CDR3 is CASSGRRTGELGSYGYTF. CDR3 nucleotides: TGTGCCAGCAGCGGAAGAAGGACAGGGGAACTCGGGAGCTATGGCTACACCTTC.

This clone occurred once. V and J are TRBV5-1 and TRBJ1-4; the D is unclear. The CDR3 runs to 15 residues. V lost 4 bases and J 0 bases, leaving 10 bases between the germline ends. Per germline, CDR1 SGHRS and CDR2 YFSETQ. CDR3 DNA sequence: TGCGCCAGCAGCCAAAACAGTGCAACTAATGAAAAACTGTTTTTT. It specifies CASSQNSATNEKLFF.

The chain combines TRBV5-1 with TRBJ2-1; weak D call: TRBD2 (5 bases). The CDR3 has 12 amino acids. V was clipped by 4 bases and J by 9 bases, with 11 bases between them. Germline V CDR1 and CDR2: SGHRS, YFSETQ. The CDR3 DNA reads as TGCGCCAGCAGCAGTGGAAGCGGTGAGCAGTTCTTC. The encoded protein is CASSSGSGEQFF.

The V call is TRBV7-2, the J call TRBJ2-7; tentatively, D is TRBD1 (6 bases). The CDR3 spans 13 residues. CDR1 SGHTA and CDR2 FQGNSA come from the germline V gene. Trimming pared 5 bases from V and 9 bases from J, leaving 17 bases between. This CDR3 reads CASSPEGTGMQYF. CDR3 bases: TGTGCCAGCAGCCCCGAAGGTACAGGGATGCAGTACTTC.

The chain combines TRBV9 with TRBJ2-1, with TRBD2 matching 7 bases. The CDR3 loop spans 15 amino acids. CDR1 is SGDLS and CDR2 is YYNGEE in the germline V gene. The ends lost 0 bases at V and 9 bases at J; junction bases unmatched: 9. DNA of the CDR3: TGTGCCAGCAGCGTAGGCGGGAGTGGGTTCGGTGAGCAGTTCTTC. Translating it yields CASSVGGSGFGEQFF.

This sequence joins TRBV11-2 and TRBJ1-2; 9 nucleotides agree with TRBD1. Germline CDR1 and CDR2: SGHAT and FQNNGV. The CDR3 sequence is 18 residues long. The J segment lost 2 bases and the V segment lost 4 bases, leaving 14 bases of the junction unmatched. The CDR3 sequence: CASSSFPGQGYQNYGYTF. CDR3 DNA sequence: TGTGCCAGCAGCTCGTTTCCGGGACAGGGCTACCAAAACTATGGCTACACCTTC.

As DNA, the CDR3 is TGTGCCAGCAGGTTGACAGGGAAGGGCTACGAGCAGTACTTC. Its translation is CASRLTGKGYEQYF. This chain links TRBV6-5 with TRBJ2-7, with 7 bases lining up with TRBD1. The V gene's germline CDR1 is MNHEY and CDR2 SVGAGI. The CDR3 spans 14 residues. Trimming took 6 bases from V and 3 from J; bases not matched to a gene: 8.